What follows are 23 T cell receptor beta chains derived from one specimen sequenced in a study of CD8 T cells in ankylosing spondylitis. From the 5' RACE reads, TCRdb called clonotypes with MiXCR, one entry per CDR3 protein. There are some 200,000 distinct CDR3 sequences in the sample; roughly 24% occur only once, and under 7% lies in the top ten. The sequencing sample was made of blood, either unsorted or a sorted T cell fraction (not recorded which). The receptors stem from a male donor with ankylosing spondylitis or in good health (not recorded which).

The chain carries TRBV7-9 and TRBJ2-1; D is possibly TRBD2 (7 bases). The germline gives CDR1 SEHNR, CDR2 FQNEAQ (reference sequence). V lost 5 bases to trimming and J lost 7 bases, with 18 bases between them. The CDR3 loop spans 15 amino acids. CDR3 in DNA: TGTGCCAGCAGCCCAAGGGGAGGGGGTCTTAATGAGCAGTTCTTC. Encoded protein: CASSPRGGGLNEQFF.

This clonotype occurred many times. The chain combines TRBV27 with TRBJ1-5; tentative D call: TRBD1 (5 bases). Trimming removed 8 bases at V and 2 bases at J, with 16 bases between. Germline V gives CDR1 MNHEY, CDR2 SMNVEV (reference sequence). This CDR3 has 15 amino acids. CDR3 nucleotides: TGTGCCAGCCAACCCGGTGGACATCGCAATCAGCCCCAGCATTTT. Amino acid sequence: CASQPGGHRNQPQHF.

This clonotype has at least ten counts. This chain links TRBV5-1 with TRBJ2-1; D unclear. V was pared by 0 bases and J by 4 bases, with 8 bases between. CDR3 length equals 14 residues. The germline CDR1 and CDR2 sequences are SGHRS and YFSETQ. The DNA for the CDR3 is TGCGCCAGCAGCTTGGCCATCCAATACAATGAGCAGTTCTTC. The encoded protein is CASSLAIQYNEQFF. Full variable domain (remainder filled in from reference TRBV5-1 and TRBJ2-1): KAGVTQTPRYLIKTRGQQVTLSCSPISGHRSVSWYQQTPGQGLQFLFEYFSETQRNKGNFPGRFSGRQFSNSRSEMNVSTLELGDSALYLCASSLAIQYNEQFFGPGTRLTVL.

This clonotype was picked up a small number of times. The chain employs TRBV14 and TRBJ2-1, with unresolved D. In germline, CDR1 is SGHDN, CDR2 FVKESK. V lost 2 bases to trimming and J lost 6 bases, with 2 bases between them. The CDR3 sequence is 11 residues long. CDR3 protein: CASSQSNEQFF. The DNA of the CDR3 is TGTGCCAGCAGCCAAAGCAATGAGCAGTTCTTC. The variable domain in full, completed from reference TRBV14 and TRBJ2-1, reads EAGVTQFPSHSVIEKGQTVTLRCDPISGHDNLYWYRRVMGKEIKFLLHFVKESKQDESGMPNNRFLAERTGGTYSTLKVQPAELEDSGVYFCASSQSNEQFFGPGTRLTVL.

This clonotype was picked up many times. This CDR3 reads CATSREPRDRGLSPLHF. The CDR3 DNA sequence: TGTGCCACCAGCAGAGAGCCCCGGGACAGGGGATTATCACCCCTCCACTTT. The gene calls are TRBV15 and TRBJ1-6; the match to TRBD1 covers 10 bases. V lost 0 bases to trimming and J lost 10 bases; unmatched junction nucleotides: 9. There are 17 residues in the CDR3. Germline CDR1 and CDR2: LNHNV and YYDKDF (reference sequence).

This clonotype was seen a few times. The V call is TRBV27, the J call TRBJ2-7; 11 nucleotides align to TRBD2. Germline values: CDR1 MNHEY, CDR2 SMNVEV (reference sequence). Unmatched junction bases numbered 9, after V lost 5 bases and J lost 0 bases. CDR3 length: 17 residues. The CDR3 DNA reads TGTGCCAGCAGTCCCCGATTACTAGCGGGAGCCTCCTACGAGCAGTACTTC. It codes for CASSPRLLAGASYEQYF.

This clonotype was seen more than once but under ten times. Because the CDR3's place on the DNA is in doubt, the DNA is left out and the CDR3 is given as listed by TCRdb. The V gene is TRBV9, the J gene TRBJ2-2; TRBD2 is the table's D call and was not checked against the DNA. The CDR3 is 16 residues long, ends included. Germline CDR1 SGDLS, CDR2 YYNGEE. This CDR3 reads CASSLRAGVIGELFFF.

This rearrangement joins TRBV5-1 to TRBJ2-1, with 7 nucleotides matching TRBD2. Germline V gene data show CDR1 as SGHRS and CDR2 as YFSETQ. This CDR3 is built from 14 residues. J gave up 4 bases and V 2 bases, and 3 bases lay outside the gene matches. CDR3 coding DNA: TGCGCCAGCAGCTTAACTAGCGTATACAATGAGCAGTTCTTC. This codes for CASSLTSVYNEQFF. Full variable domain (remainder filled in from reference TRBV5-1 and TRBJ2-1): KAGVTQTPRYLIKTRGQQVTLSCSPISGHRSVSWYQQTPGQGLQFLFEYFSETQRNKGNFPGRFSGRQFSNSRSEMNVSTLELGDSALYLCASSLTSVYNEQFFGPGTRLTVL.

This chain joins TRBV12-3 or TRBV12-4 and TRBJ1-2; no clear D. There are 16 residues in the CDR3. Trimming took 3 bases from V and 1 from J, leaving 15 bases between them. The CDR3 coding sequence is TGTGCCAGCAGTTTGAACCGAAAAATTAATAACTATGGCTACACCTTC. Its protein is CASSLNRKINNYGYTF.

This clonotype was counted ten times or more. The chain couples TRBV5-1 to TRBJ2-2; unclear D gene. This CDR3 has 14 amino acids. CDR1 and CDR2 (germline): SGHRS, YFSETQ. V gave up 0 bases and J gave up 4 bases, with 7 bases separating them. The CDR3 reads CASSLEATTGELFF. The CDR3 nucleotides are TGCGCCAGCAGCTTGGAGGCGACCACCGGGGAGCTGTTTTTT.

This clonotype has just a few counts. The chain links TRBV29-1 to TRBJ2-7, with 9 bases fitting TRBD1. The CDR3 spans 12 residues. V dropped 8 bases and J dropped 3; count of bases not matched to a gene: 5. Germline V gives CDR1 SQVTM, CDR2 ANQGSEA. The CDR3 is CSTGGQGYEQYF. DNA of the CDR3: TGCAGCACTGGGGGACAGGGCTACGAGCAGTACTTC.

The chain uses TRBV7-9 and TRBJ2-1; TRBD2 matches at 11 bases. The CDR3 runs to 13 residues. V was clipped by 1 base and J by 14 bases; unmatched bases: 4. CDR1 and CDR2 (germline): SEHNR, FQNEAQ (reference sequence). DNA for the CDR3: TGTGCCAGCAGCTTAGAACTAGCGGGAGTTGAGTTCTTC. Protein sequence: CASSLELAGVEFF.

The V gene is TRBV6-1, the J gene TRBJ2-7; 8 bases line up with TRBD1. CDR1 is MNHNS and CDR2 is SASEGT in the germline V gene. There are 16 residues in the CDR3. Losses at the gene ends were 6 bases for V and 1 base for J; bases not matched to a gene: 11. The DNA of the CDR3 is TGTGCCAGCAGGACGCATGCAGGGGGCTTGTCCTACGAGCAGTACTTC. Protein sequence: CASRTHAGGLSYEQYF.

A few counts support this clonotype. The chain carries TRBV20-1 and TRBJ2-1; D gene uncertain. Germline V lookup: CDR1 DFQATT, CDR2 SNEGSKA (reference sequence). V lost 2 bases and J 5 bases, leaving 10 bases between the germline ends. The length of the CDR3 is 13 residues. CDR3 in amino acids: CSARSSLDNEQFF. DNA of the CDR3: TGCAGTGCTAGATCTAGTTTAGACAATGAGCAGTTCTTC.

In its sample, this clonotype was seen many times. V gene TRBV4-1 combines with J gene TRBJ2-1; 11 bases fit TRBD2. J lost 7 bases, V lost 0 bases, and 5 bases had no gene match. Germline CDR1 and CDR2: MGHRA and YSYEKL. The CDR3 spans 16 residues. The CDR3 coding sequence is TGCGCCAGCAGCCAAGACGGTAGCGGGAGGGGGAATGAGCAGTTCTTC. Translation: CASSQDGSGRGNEQFF.

This clonotype has at least ten counts. This chain joins TRBV20-1 and TRBJ1-2; D is unresolved. The ends were cut back, 1 base at V and 5 bases at J, with 5 bases in the middle. Germline V lookup: CDR1 DFQATT, CDR2 SNEGSKA (reference sequence). This CDR3 is built from 11 residues. In nucleotides, the CDR3 is TGCAGTGCTAGAGGGGTGTATGGCTACACCTTC. Translating it yields CSARGVYGYTF.

There are a few counts of this clonotype. The gene calls are TRBV12-3 or TRBV12-4 and TRBJ2-5; TRBD2 might be the D (6 bases). V lost 2 bases, J lost 4 bases, and 14 bases lay in between. CDR3 length: 15 amino acids. The DNA for the CDR3 is TGTGCCAGCAGTTTATTGGGGGGAGGAGGAGAGACCCAGTACTTC. Translation gives CASSLLGGGGETQYF.

This chain connects TRBV6-5 to TRBJ2-3; 9 positions agree with TRBD2. The CDR3 sequence is 17 residues long. V dropped 0 bases and J dropped 0; count of bases not matched to a gene: 4. Germline assignment: CDR1 MNHEY and CDR2 SVGAGI. This chain's CDR3 is CASSYSTSGASTDTQYF. The CDR3 nucleotides are TGTGCCAGCAGTTACTCGACTAGCGGAGCTAGCACAGATACGCAGTATTTT.

Ten or more counts support this clonotype. This chain links TRBV28 with TRBJ2-4; TRBD1 agrees at 8 bases. Germline CDR1 MDHEN, CDR2 SYDVKM. The CDR3 runs to 15 residues. Trimming removed 6 bases from V and 1 base from J; junction bases left unmatched: 5. In nucleotides, the CDR3 is TGTGCCAGCAGCTCCAGACAGGGGGCCAAAAACATTCAGTACTTC. It is translated as CASSSRQGAKNIQYF.

A remark on this clonotype: This could be a read error, since a much larger clone is one nucleotide away. In DNA form, the CDR3 reads TGTGCCAGCACCATGGCCAATTCAGTCTCAGGTACGCAGTATTTT. Amino acid sequence: CASTMANSVSGTQYF. The V and J genes are TRBV7-2 and TRBJ2-3, with unresolved D. The V gene's germline CDR1 is SGHTA and CDR2 FQGNSA. The germline V and J ends were trimmed by 7 bases and 8 bases, with 22 bases remaining between them. This CDR3 is built from 15 residues. Full variable domain (rest looked up from reference TRBV7-2 and TRBJ2-3): GAGVSQSPSNKVTEKGKDVELRCDPISGHTALYWYRQSLGQGLEFLIYFQGNSAPDKSGLPSDRFSAERTGGSVSTLTIQRTQQEDSAVYLCASTMANSVSGTQYFGPGTRLTVL.

This clonotype has just a few counts. The chain has TRBV7-2 and TRBJ2-2; TRBD2 matches at 9 bases. Germline-derived CDR1 and CDR2 are SGHTA and FQGNSA. V dropped 1 base and J dropped 6; count of bases not matched to a gene: 0. This CDR3 comprises 14 residues. For the CDR3, the DNA is TGTGCCAGCAGCTTAGTAGCGGGAGCCGGGGAGCTGTTTTTT. The encoded protein is CASSLVAGAGELFF. Variable domain in full (rest from reference TRBV7-2 and TRBJ2-2): GAGVSQSPSNKVTEKGKDVELRCDPISGHTALYWYRQSLGQGLEFLIYFQGNSAPDKSGLPSDRFSAERTGGSVSTLTIQRTQQEDSAVYLCASSLVAGAGELFFGEGSRLTVL.

V gene TRBV12-3 or TRBV12-4 combines with J gene TRBJ2-7, with D perhaps given as TRBD1 or TRBD2 (5 bases each). V lost 3 bases and J 4 bases, leaving 13 bases between the germline ends. This CDR3 is built from 14 residues. The chain's CDR3 is CASSFAGAGYEQYF. The DNA for the CDR3 is TGTGCCAGCAGTTTCGCCGGGGCAGGGTACGAGCAGTACTTC.

This clonotype showed up many times. This chain uses TRBV6-2 or TRBV6-3 with TRBJ2-2, with D perhaps TRBD2 (6 bases). Trimming pared 0 bases from V and 7 bases from J, leaving 12 bases between. Germline-derived CDR1 and CDR2 are MNHEY and SVGEGT. This CDR3 has 15 residues. CDR3: CASSYSLAIGGELFF. The CDR3 bases are TGTGCCAGCAGTTACTCACTAGCTATAGGCGGGGAGCTGTTTTTT.